One and the same sample provided the 20 T cell receptor beta chains below, sequenced in a study of regulatory T cells in long-lasting Graves disease. Arm-PCR of CDR3 regions and iRepertoire HTBI primers were the basis on which TCR beta libraries were built. TCRdb re-called the multiplex PCR reads through MiXCR, storing one row per CDR3 protein. The sample holds about 540,000 distinct CDR3 sequences; roughly 13% are singletons and the top ten take roughly a tenth. Specified time point: newly diagnosed GD, antithyroid drugs for less than 3 months. PBMCs provided the RNA from which the TCR library was made. This same sample was also part of a study on T cells in Graves' hyperthyroidism and ophthalmopathy.

The source was peripheral blood mononuclear cells (PBMCs), collected at new diagnosis, from a patient treated with antithyroid drugs. The receptor set was obtained from a man aged 30 to 45 with Graves disease.

The V and J genes are TRBV19 and TRBJ1-4; D perhaps matches TRBD1 (5 bases). V lost 4 bases, J lost 7 bases, and 13 bases lay in between. CDR1 is LNHDA, CDR2 SQIVND, per germline (reference sequence). The CDR3 sequence is 14 residues long. The CDR3 protein is CASSREGALEKLFF. For the CDR3, the DNA is TGTGCCAGTAGTAGGGAAGGGGCGCTTGAAAAACTGTTTTTT.

The sample holds many counts of this clonotype. This chain uses TRBV5-1 with TRBJ2-7; weak D call: TRBD1 (6 bases). Trimming left V 4 bases short and J 2 bases short, with 13 bases between. The CDR3 length is 14 residues. Germline-derived CDR1 and CDR2 are SGHRS and YFSETQ. CDR3 in DNA: TGCGCCAGCAGCCCAAGACAGGCCACCTACGAGCAGTACTTC. This translates into CASSPRQATYEQYF.

The table lists this clonotype with many counts. J is TRBJ2-3 and V is TRBV18; the match to TRBD1 covers 7 bases. Per the germline V gene, CDR1 is KGHSH and CDR2 is LQKENI. This CDR3 has 15 residues. V lost 1 base to trimming and J lost 3 bases; unmatched junction nucleotides: 4. CDR3 in amino acids: CASSPLIQGTDTQYF. Here the CDR3 DNA reads TGTGCCAGCTCACCACTGATACAGGGGACAGATACGCAGTATTTT.

In this sample, this clonotype turned up many times. The chain employs TRBV27 and TRBJ1-6; D is ambiguous. The V gene lost 8 bases and the J gene lost 9 bases, with 8 bases spanning the gap. From germline, CDR1 is MNHEY and CDR2 SMNVEV (reference sequence). The CDR3 consists of 11 residues. The CDR3 DNA reads TGTGCCAGCGGCCTGACTTCACCCCTCCACTTT. This gives the protein CASGLTSPLHF.

The chain recombines TRBV18 with TRBJ2-4; TRBD2 matches 9 bases. Germline-derived CDR1 and CDR2 are KGHSH and LQKENI. This CDR3 has 19 residues. J was trimmed by 4 bases and V by 3 bases; bases with no gene match: 16. The CDR3 reads CASSPDSRLAGLEKNIQYF. The CDR3 DNA reads TGTGCCAGCTCACCTGATTCGAGGCTAGCGGGATTGGAGAAAAACATTCAGTACTTC.

This clonotype was counted at least ten times. The V gene is TRBV7-8, the J gene TRBJ2-1, with 10 bases matching TRBD1. V shed 4 bases, J shed 7 bases, and the junction held 1 base outside the gene matches. Per germline, CDR1 SGHVS and CDR2 FQNEAQ. The CDR3 contains 13 residues. The CDR3 here is CASSWGQGNEQFF. DNA of the CDR3: TGTGCCAGCAGCTGGGGACAGGGGAATGAGCAGTTCTTC.

This clonotype was found many times. The CDR3: CASSYRGPGSSYNEQFF. The CDR3 DNA reads TGTGCCAGCAGTTACAGGGGCCCAGGTTCCAGCTACAATGAGCAGTTCTTC. The gene calls are TRBV6-2 or TRBV6-3 and TRBJ2-1, with D perhaps matching TRBD1 (5 bases). This CDR3 is built from 17 residues. V gave up 2 bases and J gave up 3 bases, with 17 bases separating them. In germline, CDR1 is MNHEY, CDR2 SVGEGT.

At least ten counts were recorded for this clonotype. The rearrangement uses TRBV20-1 and TRBJ1-4; 7 bases map to TRBD1. Germline V CDR1 and CDR2: DFQATT, SNEGSKA (reference sequence). The CDR3 length is 12 residues. Losses at the gene ends were 0 bases for V and 12 bases for J; bases not matched to a gene: 4. The CDR3 loop is CSARELRGELFF. The CDR3 bases are TGCAGTGCTAGAGAACTCAGGGGGGAACTGTTTTTT.

Concerning this clonotype itself: This likely reflects a read error, since a far larger clone is one base away. The chain joins TRBV6-5 to TRBJ2-7, with 7 bases aligning to TRBD2. Germline V gene data show CDR1 as MNHEY and CDR2 as SVGAGI. V lost 0 bases, J lost 2 bases, and 7 bases stayed unmatched. This CDR3 is 16 amino acids long. The CDR3 DNA follows: TGTGCCAGCAGTTACTCACGTCTAGCGGAGCCCTACGAGCAGTACTTC. It yields the protein CASSYSRLAEPYEQYF.

This sequence joins TRBV5-6 and TRBJ2-1, with D perhaps TRBD2 (5 bases). The CDR3 totals 14 residues. CDR1 and CDR2 from the germline V gene are SGHDT and YYEEEE. The V gene lost 4 bases and the J gene lost 0 bases, with 8 bases spanning the gap. The CDR3: CASSLDYSYNEQFF. The CDR3 DNA is TGTGCCAGCAGCCTTGACTACTCCTACAATGAGCAGTTCTTC. The full variable domain, its missing parts supplied by reference TRBV5-6 and TRBJ2-1, is DAGVTQSPTHLIKTRGQQVTLRCSPKSGHDTVSWYQQALGQGPQFIFQYYEEEERQRGNFPDRFSGHQFPNYSSELNVNALLLGDSALYLCASSLDYSYNEQFFGPGTRLTVL.

The CDR3 nucleotides are TGTGCCATCAGTAGGGGACAAACCAGGGGCTACGAGCAGTACTTC. Translation gives CAISRGQTRGYEQYF. The rearrangement joins TRBV10-3 to TRBJ2-7; tentatively, D is TRBD1 (6 bases). The ends were cut back, 5 bases at V and 3 bases at J, with 17 bases in the middle. CDR1 and CDR2 (germline): ENHRY, SYGVKD. The CDR3 sequence is 15 residues long.

This clonotype was seen at least ten times. V usage is TRBV2 and J usage is TRBJ1-2, with TRBD1 identical over 10 bases. V lost 3 bases, J lost 4 bases, and 8 bases stayed unmatched. The CDR3 extends over 16 amino acids. From germline, CDR1 is SNHLY and CDR2 FYNNEI. In DNA, the CDR3 is TGTGCCAGCAGTGACCCGGGACAGGGGAATGCCTATGGCTACACCTTC. This encodes CASSDPGQGNAYGYTF.

Points on this clonotype: A read error may be the cause here, since a much bigger clone is one base away. CDR3 amino acids: CASSYDTSHEQYF. The DNA for the CDR3 is TGTGCCAGCAGTTACGACACCTCCCACGAGCAGTACTTC. This chain uses TRBV6-9 with TRBJ2-7, with no clear D. In germline, CDR1 is MNHGY, CDR2 SVAAGI. The CDR3 loop spans 13 amino acids.

This clonotype was counted between two and nine times. The V call is TRBV3-1, the J call TRBJ2-7; 9 bases are shared with TRBD1. CDR1 is LGHDT and CDR2 is YNNKEL in the germline V gene (reference sequence). Trimming at V came to 4 bases and at J to 4 bases, leaving 8 bases not matched to a gene. This CDR3 is 15 amino acids long. This CDR3 reads CASSPKGQGRYEQYF. The CDR3 nucleotides read TGTGCCAGCAGCCCCAAGGGACAGGGAAGATACGAGCAGTACTTC.

This clonotype was seen repeatedly, ten times or more. The CDR3 region is CSARIGTNSYNEQFF. In nucleotides, the CDR3 is TGCAGTGCTAGAATCGGGACTAATTCCTACAATGAGCAGTTCTTC. This rearrangement joins TRBV20-1 to TRBJ2-1; 7 bases agree with TRBD2. The trim removed 2 bases at V and 1 base at J, leaving 5 bases unmatched. Germline values: CDR1 DFQATT, CDR2 SNEGSKA (reference sequence). This CDR3 has 15 residues.

At least ten counts were recorded for this clonotype. The rearrangement joins TRBV24-1 to TRBJ2-7; TRBD1 agrees at 10 bases. J gave up 5 bases and V 0 bases, and 0 bases lay outside the gene matches. Germline V gene sequence: CDR1 KGHDR, CDR2 SFDVKD. The CDR3 totals 14 residues. CDR3 region: CATSDLGTGDEQYF. CDR3 in DNA: TGTGCCACCAGTGATTTGGGGACAGGGGACGAGCAGTACTTC.

This clonotype was counted only a few times. The chain recombines TRBV3-1 with TRBJ2-5; 9 nucleotides match TRBD1. The germline CDR1 and CDR2 sequences are LGHDT and YNNKEL (reference sequence). The CDR3 totals 16 residues. V shed 4 bases, J shed 13 bases, and the junction held 19 bases outside the gene matches. CDR3 in amino acids: CASSPRLRTGEYHGYF. The CDR3 coding sequence is TGTGCCAGCAGCCCTCGGCTGCGGACAGGGGAATATCATGGGTACTTC.

V and J are TRBV9 and TRBJ1-6; D uncertain. This CDR3 is 16 amino acids long. CDR1 and CDR2 from the germline V gene are SGDLS and YYNGEE. Trimming took 0 bases from V and 4 from J, leaving 11 bases between them. CDR3 in amino acids: CASSVGPIIYNSPLHF. DNA for the CDR3: TGTGCCAGCAGCGTAGGGCCGATTATTTATAATTCACCCCTCCACTTT.

Comments on this clonotype: A much larger clone sits a single nucleotide away, making a read error possible. The conserved phenylalanine or tryptophan normally closing the CDR3 is absent here, so this likely arose from a read error. V and J are TRBV11-2 and TRBJ2-7; D tentatively fits TRBD1 or TRBD2 (5 bases each). This CDR3 has 16 residues. CDR1 SGHAT and CDR2 FQNNGV come from the germline V gene. V lost 5 bases, J lost 0 bases, and 17 bases lay in between. CDR3 in DNA: TGTGCCAGCAGCAGTGTATCGGGACCCAGCTCCTACGAGCAGTACCTC. It specifies CASSSVSGPSSYEQYL.

The genes are TRBV12-3 or TRBV12-4 and TRBJ1-2, with TRBD1 matching 11 bases. The J segment lost 4 bases and the V segment lost 2 bases, leaving 18 bases of the junction unmatched. The CDR3 is 20 amino acids. In nucleotides, the CDR3 is TGTGCCAGCAGTTTATTTGGCGCGTCGGACAGGGGGCCGCTTGGCTATGGCTACACCTTC. Its translation: CASSLFGASDRGPLGYGYTF.